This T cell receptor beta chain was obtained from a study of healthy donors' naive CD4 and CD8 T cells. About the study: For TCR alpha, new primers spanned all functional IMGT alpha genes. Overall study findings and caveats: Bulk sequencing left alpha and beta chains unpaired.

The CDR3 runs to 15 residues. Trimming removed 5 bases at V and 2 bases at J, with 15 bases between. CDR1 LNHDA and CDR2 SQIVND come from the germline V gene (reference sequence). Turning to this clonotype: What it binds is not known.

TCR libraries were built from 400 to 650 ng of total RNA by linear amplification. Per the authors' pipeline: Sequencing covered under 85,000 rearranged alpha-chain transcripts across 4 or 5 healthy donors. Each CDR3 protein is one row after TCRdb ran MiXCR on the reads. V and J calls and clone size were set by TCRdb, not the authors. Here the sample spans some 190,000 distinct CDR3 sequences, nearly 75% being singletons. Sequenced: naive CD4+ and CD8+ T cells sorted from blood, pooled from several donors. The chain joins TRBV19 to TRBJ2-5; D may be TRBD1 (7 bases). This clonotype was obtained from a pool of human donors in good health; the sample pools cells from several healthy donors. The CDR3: CASSPLAGQQETQYF. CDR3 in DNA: TGTGCCAGTAGTCCATTGGCGGGACAGCAAGAGACCCAGTACTTC.